The present T cell receptor (beta chain) was sequenced within a study of shared clonotypes between healthy human individuals. The data were produced by immunoSEQ multiplex PCR, yet TCRdb's version contains in-frame clones alone and is incomplete. The sample has over a million clones; around 98% are singletons. Germline CDR1 is SGDLS and CDR2 is YYNGEE. This CDR3 is 12 amino acids long. The ends were cut back, 2 bases at V and 5 bases at J, with 6 bases in the middle. V and J are TRBV9 and TRBJ2-3; D is ambiguous. The sequencing input was naive CD4+ T cells sorted from blood. Subset meaning: CD45RA+ positively selected. The TCR was taken from a man aged 25 to 40 in good health. The CDR3 nucleotides read TGTGCCAGCAGCGTGAGAGAAGATACGCAGTATTTT. Translation: CASSVREDTQYF.